This TCR beta chain was recovered during a study of blood T cells in healthy people across ages. Overall study findings and caveats: Per million T cells, TCR beta diversity dropped roughly linearly as age increased.

Together with a sample-barcoded 5' primer, a J-beta primer mix was included in a second PCR lasting about 6 to 12 cycles. Unique molecular identifiers of 12 random nucleotides labeled each cDNA. TCRdb itself ran the 5' RACE reads through MiXCR, one entry per CDR3 protein. There are roughly 1,500,000 distinct CDR3 sequences in the sample; 34% occur only once, and roughly 10% lies in the top ten. The CDR3 is 14 amino acids. Germline CDR1 is SEHNR and CDR2 is FQNEAQ (reference sequence). Worth noting for this clonotype: Its antigen is still unknown. At one of its ends the junction is not consistent with the germline gene, which may arise from a read error.

The study isolated at least 7 million PBMCs from each sample. This clonotype was sampled from a young woman in good health. The J gene is TRBJ2-1, the V gene TRBV7-9; D not resolved. Sequencing was done on a sample of blood. The CDR3 nucleotides read TGTGCCAACAGCTTAGATCCGGCGTACAATGAGCAGTTCTTC. Amino acids: CANSLDPAYNEQFF.